Presented here are 3 T cell receptor beta chains from one specimen sequenced in a study of T cell responses to AZD1222 COVID-19 vaccine. Some clones are missing from TCRdb's copy, which holds only in-frame ones; the method was immunoSEQ multiplex PCR. This sample has 210,000 or so clones, with roughly 91% found just once. The sequenced sample was peripheral blood, obtained on day 0 of MenACWY control vaccination. These receptors all stem from an adult in good health.

This chain links TRBV29-1 with TRBJ1-2; 7 nucleotides align to TRBD1. With 4 bases clipped from V and 9 bases from J, the junction kept 8 bases outside the gene matches. The CDR3 runs 12 residues. Germline V CDR1 and CDR2: SQVTM, ANQGSEA. The CDR3: CSVARQGLSYTF. CDR3 DNA sequence: TGCAGCGTTGCCCGACAGGGCCTAAGCTACACCTTC. The whole variable domain, remainder taken from reference TRBV29-1 and TRBJ1-2, is SAVISQKPSRDICQRGTSLTIQCQVDSQVTMMFWYRQQPGQSLTLIATANQGSEATYESGFVIDKFPISRPNLTFSTLTVSNMSPEDSSIYLCSVARQGLSYTFGSGTRLTVV.

The CDR3 spells CASSEISTVAEAFF. In DNA, the CDR3 is TGTGCCAGCAGTGAAATTTCGACAGTCGCTGAAGCTTTCTTT. The rearrangement uses TRBV6-1 and TRBJ1-1, with D possibly matching TRBD1 (5 bases). The length of the CDR3 is 14 residues. V lost 2 bases to trimming and J lost 6 bases, with 13 bases between them. CDR1 is MNHNS and CDR2 is SASEGT in the germline V gene.

This rearrangement joins TRBV7-8 to TRBJ2-7; D is unresolved. The germline CDR1 and CDR2 sequences are SGHVS and FQNEAQ. Deletions cut 0 bases from V and 3 bases from J, with 12 bases between. The CDR3 is 15 amino acids. Written as DNA, the CDR3 is TGTGCCAGCAGCTTAGCGGCCTTCCGGGTCTACGAGCAGTACTTC. Its translation is CASSLAAFRVYEQYF.